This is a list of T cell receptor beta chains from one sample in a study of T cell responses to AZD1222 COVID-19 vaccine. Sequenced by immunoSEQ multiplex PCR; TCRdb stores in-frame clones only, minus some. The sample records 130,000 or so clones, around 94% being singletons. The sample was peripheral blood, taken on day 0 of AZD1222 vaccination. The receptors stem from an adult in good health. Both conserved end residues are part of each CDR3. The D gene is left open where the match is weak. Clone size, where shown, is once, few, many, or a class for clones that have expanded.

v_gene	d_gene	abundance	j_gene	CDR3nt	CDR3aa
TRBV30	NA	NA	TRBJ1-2	TGTGCCTGGAGTGTAGGGACGGGCAACTATGGCTACACCTTC	CAWSVGTGNYGYTF
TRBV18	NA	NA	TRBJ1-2	TGTGCCAGCTCACAGATGGAGGGGGTGTATGGCTACACCTTC	CASSQMEGVYGYTF
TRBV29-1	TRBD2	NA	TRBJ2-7	TGCAGCGTTGAGGGGGGGGTCTCCTACGAGCAGTACTTC	CSVEGGVSYEQYF
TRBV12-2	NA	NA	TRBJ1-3	TGTGCAAGTCGCTTAGGCAGGCCCCTGAAGGCTGGAAACACCATATATTTT	CASRLGRPLKAGNTIYF
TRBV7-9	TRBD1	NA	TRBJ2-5	TGTGCCACGGGACAGGGTGGGGAGACCCAGTACTTC	CATGQGGETQYF
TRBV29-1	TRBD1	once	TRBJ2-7	TGCAGCGTTGCCCGGAACTCCCCGGGACAGGGAAAATGGGACGAGCAGTACTTC	CSVARNSPGQGKWDEQYF
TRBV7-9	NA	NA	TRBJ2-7	TGTGCCAGCAGCTTAGTTAAAGAGACAGGAACCTACGAGCAGTACTTC	CASSLVKETGTYEQYF
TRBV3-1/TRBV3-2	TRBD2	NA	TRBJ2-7	TGTGCCAGCAGCCTATACGGGACTAGCCCCTCCTACGAGCAGTACTTC	CASSLYGTSPSYEQYF
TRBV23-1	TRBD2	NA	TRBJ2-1	TGCGCCATCGACAAGCGGGGCACCTCCTACAATGAGCAGTTCTTC	CAIDKRGTSYNEQFF
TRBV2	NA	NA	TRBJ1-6	TGTGCCAGCTATGAAGAGGGGTTTAATTCACCCCTCCACTTT	CASYEEGFNSPLHF
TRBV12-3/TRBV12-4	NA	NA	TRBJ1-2	TGTGCCAGCAGTTTAGGGCAGATCTATGGCTACACCTTC	CASSLGQIYGYTF
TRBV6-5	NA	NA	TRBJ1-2	TGTGCCAGCAGTTACACTTATCCAGGGGCCTATGGCTACACCTTC	CASSYTYPGAYGYTF
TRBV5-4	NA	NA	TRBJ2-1	TGTGCCAGCAGCTGGAGCGATAATGAGCAGTTCTTC	CASSWSDNEQFF
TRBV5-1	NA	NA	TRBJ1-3	TGCGCCAGCAGCTTGGTCCCGATCGGACTGGGTGGAAACACCATATATTTT	CASSLVPIGLGGNTIYF
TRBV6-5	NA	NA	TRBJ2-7	TGTGCCAGCAGTCTAATGGGGGGTTACGAGCAGTACTTC	CASSLMGGYEQYF
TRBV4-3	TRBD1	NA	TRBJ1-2	TGCGCCAGCAGCCAAGAGCCTCGACAGGGTGGATATGGCTACACCTTC	CASSQEPRQGGYGYTF
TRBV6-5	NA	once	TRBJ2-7	TGTGCCAGCAAGGGATCCTACGAGCAGTACTTC	CASKGSYEQYF
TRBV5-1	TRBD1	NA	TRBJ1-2	TGCGCCAGCAGCCCGGGACAGGTAGCGGGCTATGGCTACACCTTC	CASSPGQVAGYGYTF
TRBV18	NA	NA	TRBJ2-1	TGTGCCAGCTCACCGATGCCGGCGCGACTTGTAGCTGACAATGAGCAGTTCTTC	CASSPMPARLVADNEQFF
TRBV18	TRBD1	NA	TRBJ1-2	TGTGCCAGCTCATCAGACAGGGAGAGCTACACCTTC	CASSSDRESYTF
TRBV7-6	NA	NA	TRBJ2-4	TGTGCCAGCAGCCTGGGGGGAGCAGGGGCGAACATTCAGTACTTC	CASSLGGAGANIQYF
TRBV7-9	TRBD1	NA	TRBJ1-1	TGTGCCAGCAGCTTAGCAGGGGGCGAAGGCACTGAAGCTTTCTTT	CASSLAGGEGTEAFF
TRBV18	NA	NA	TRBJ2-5	TGTGCCAGCTCACAGGGGGAGACCCAGTACTTC	CASSQGETQYF
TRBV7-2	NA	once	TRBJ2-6	TGTGCCAGCAGCGCAACAGGGTTTGGGGCCAACGTCCTGACTTTC	CASSATGFGANVLTF
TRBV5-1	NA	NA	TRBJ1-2	TGCGCCAGCAGCCAGACCGGGCAGGCGGTGGGCTACACCTTC	CASSQTGQAVGYTF
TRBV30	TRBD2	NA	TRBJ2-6	TGTGCCTGGAGTAAGGGACTATCAACGGGGGGGGCCAACGTCCTGACTTTC	CAWSKGLSTGGANVLTF
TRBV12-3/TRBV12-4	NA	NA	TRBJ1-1	TGTGCCAGCAGTTTGACCGGGGGTTTACAAGCTTTCTTT	CASSLTGGLQAFF